This passage covers 18 T cell receptor beta chains from one sample sequenced in a study of shared clonotypes between healthy human individuals. Sequencing used immunoSEQ multiplex PCR; TCRdb keeps in-frame clones, though not all of them. The sample includes some 680,000 clones, less than 80% of them seen just once. The sequenced sample consisted of memory CD4+ T cells sorted from blood. Subset given: CD45RA-negative fraction. The origin of the receptors is a woman aged 25 to 39 in good health.

This chain's CDR3 is CASSPGLSNTEAFF. The CDR3 region has the DNA TGTGCCAGCAGCCCGGGACTGAGTAACACTGAAGCTTTCTTT. This chain uses TRBV7-9 with TRBJ1-1, with TRBD1 as a possible D gene (5 bases). There are 14 residues in the CDR3. Germline CDR1 is SEHNR and CDR2 is FQNEAQ (reference sequence). Trimming left V 5 bases short and J 2 bases short, with 12 bases between.

In this sample, this clone turned up a few times. This sequence joins TRBV11-2 and TRBJ1-2; D gene ambiguous. The CDR3 spans 17 residues. The V end was cut by 3 bases, the J end by 6 bases, with 23 bases between. CDR1 and CDR2 from the germline V gene are SGHAT and FQNNGV. For the CDR3, the DNA is TGTGCCAGCAGCTTCCCCATGACCGGGTTTGGCGGGCATGGCTACACCTTC. Its protein product is CASSFPMTGFGGHGYTF.

The chain links TRBV2 to TRBJ1-5; D not certain. The CDR3 has 13 amino acids. CDR1 SNHLY and CDR2 FYNNEI come from the germline V gene. Trimming shortened V by 8 bases and J by 7 bases, and 15 bases separated the two germline ends. The DNA of the CDR3 is TGTGCCAGCCGGTGGGGTGGTGGACAGCCCCAGCATTTT. Amino acids: CASRWGGGQPQHF.

This chain joins TRBV18 and TRBJ2-1; D may be TRBD1 (5 bases). The germline V and J ends were trimmed by 2 bases and 2 bases, with 10 bases remaining between them. The V gene's germline CDR1 is KGHSH and CDR2 LQKENI. The CDR3 is 15 residues long. The CDR3 protein is CASSPNRQTYNEQFF. Written as DNA, the CDR3 is TGTGCCAGCTCACCAAATCGACAGACCTACAATGAGCAGTTCTTC.

J is TRBJ1-4 and V is TRBV11-2, with 8 nucleotides matching TRBD1. The ends lost 6 bases at V and 8 bases at J; junction bases unmatched: 8. The germline V gene has CDR1 SGHAT and CDR2 FQNNGV. CDR3 length equals 14 residues. The DNA for the CDR3 is TGTGCCAGCAGAACTCAGGGGGCAGGCGAAAAACTGTTTTTT. The encoded protein is CASRTQGAGEKLFF.

The V and J genes are TRBV6-4 and TRBJ1-1; the D gene is possibly TRBD1 (5 bases). V lost 2 bases and J lost 5, with 9 bases in between. From germline, CDR1 is MRHNA and CDR2 SNTAGT. The CDR3 extends over 13 amino acids. CDR3 sequence: CASSDEGKTEAFF. CDR3 in DNA: TGTGCCAGCAGTGACGAGGGGAAAACTGAAGCTTTCTTT.

This clone has more than one count but fewer than ten. The rearrangement uses TRBV28 and TRBJ1-1; 8 bases are a match to TRBD1. CDR3 length: 14 amino acids. Germline-derived CDR1 and CDR2 are MDHEN and SYDVKM. V dropped 8 bases and J dropped 3; count of bases not matched to a gene: 8. CDR3 region: CASVSGQGDTEAFF. The CDR3 region has the DNA TGTGCCAGCGTAAGCGGACAGGGTGACACTGAAGCTTTCTTT.

V usage is TRBV2 and J usage is TRBJ1-1; 7 bases agree with TRBD1. V trimming: 6 bases; J trimming: 2 bases; junction bases outside the gene matches: 9. The germline V gene has CDR1 SNHLY and CDR2 FYNNEI. This CDR3 contains 15 residues. CDR3 loop: CASSARTGGNTEAFF. The CDR3 DNA follows: TGTGCCAGCAGCGCCCGGACAGGCGGAAACACTGAAGCTTTCTTT. Variable domain in full (rest from reference TRBV2 and TRBJ1-1): EPEVTQTPSHQVTQMGQEVILRCVPISNHLYFYWYRQILGQKVEFLVSFYNNEISEKSEIFDDQFSVERPDGSNFTLKIRSTKLEDSAMYFCASSARTGGNTEAFFGQGTRLTVV.

The chain uses TRBV23-1 and TRBJ1-5; maybe TRBD1 (6 bases). Being an ORF, TRBV23-1 has a function that is uncertain. The length of the CDR3 is 12 residues. V lost 11 bases and J lost 7, with 15 bases in between. The CDR3 coding sequence is TGCGCCGGCACAGGGTCGATGCAGCCCCAGCATTTT. Translated: CAGTGSMQPQHF.

This clone was seen only a few times. This rearrangement joins TRBV27 to TRBJ1-2, with 11 bases fitting TRBD1. Per germline, CDR1 MNHEY and CDR2 SMNVEV (reference sequence). Losses at the gene ends were 6 bases for V and 4 bases for J; bases not matched to a gene: 4. The CDR3 has 14 residues. This CDR3 is CASRTGQGAYGYTF. Written as DNA, the CDR3 is TGTGCCAGCAGAACCGGACAGGGGGCCTATGGCTACACCTTC.

This clone was seen more than once but under ten times. The rearrangement uses TRBV5-4 and TRBJ2-7; TRBD1 matches at 7 bases. Germline lookup yields CDR1 SGHNT and CDR2 YYREEE (reference sequence). V shed 5 bases, J shed 3 bases, and the junction held 8 bases outside the gene matches. The CDR3 runs to 14 residues. The CDR3 loop is CASREGDSYYEQYF. The CDR3 nucleotides are TGTGCCAGCAGGGAAGGGGACAGCTACTACGAGCAGTACTTC. Complete variable domain (other parts from reference TRBV5-4 and TRBJ2-7): ETGVTQSPTHLIKTRGQQVTLRCSSQSGHNTVSWYQQALGQGPQFIFQYYREEENGRGNFPPRFSGLQFPNYSSELNVNALELDDSALYLCASREGDSYYEQYFGPGTRLTVT.

The J gene is TRBJ1-4, the V gene TRBV19, with TRBD1 as a possible D gene (5 bases). V lost 6 bases and J lost 4, with 12 bases in between. CDR1 and CDR2 (germline): LNHDA, SQIVND (reference sequence). The CDR3 contains 14 residues. CDR3 nucleotides: TGTGCCAGTAGAGACGGGGGGTTTAATGAAAAACTGTTTTTT. Protein: CASRDGGFNEKLFF.

V is TRBV5-1 and J is TRBJ2-7, with TRBD1 matching 8 bases. The CDR3 runs to 17 residues. The V segment lost 4 bases and the J segment 7 bases; nucleotides outside the gene matches: 19. CDR1 is SGHRS and CDR2 is YFSETQ in the germline V gene. CDR3 bases: TGCGCCAGCAGCCGAAAAGCCGGAGACAGGGGATTATGGGAGCAGTACTTC. Translating gives CASSRKAGDRGLWEQYF.

The V and J genes are TRBV19 and TRBJ2-2, with D tentatively TRBD1 (6 bases). The germline V gene encodes CDR1 LNHDA and CDR2 SQIVND (reference sequence). CDR3 length: 16 residues. V lost 10 bases to trimming and J lost 1 base, with 19 bases between them. In DNA form, the CDR3 reads TGTGCCACCCTCCCCCCAGGACAGCGGAACACCGGGGAGCTGTTTTTT. Protein sequence: CATLPPGQRNTGELFF.

This chain uses TRBV2 with TRBJ1-2; TRBD1 agrees at 8 bases. The trim removed 0 bases at V and 8 bases at J, leaving 5 bases unmatched. CDR1 is SNHLY, CDR2 FYNNEI, per germline. CDR3 size: 14 residues. In DNA, the CDR3 is TGTGCCAGCAGTGAAGCGCGAACAGGGGGAGGCTACACCTTC. It yields the protein CASSEARTGGGYTF.

Only a few counts were recorded for this clone. J is TRBJ2-7 and V is TRBV2, with 7 bases that match TRBD1. Germline loops: CDR1 SNHLY, CDR2 FYNNEI. The J segment lost 6 bases and the V segment lost 7 bases, leaving 9 bases of the junction unmatched. The CDR3 is 13 residues long. CDR3 sequence: CASKPDRELEQYF. CDR3 coding DNA: TGTGCCAGCAAACCTGACAGGGAACTCGAGCAGTACTTC. Based on the CDR3 plus reference TRBV2 and TRBJ2-7, the full variable domain is EPEVTQTPSHQVTQMGQEVILRCVPISNHLYFYWYRQILGQKVEFLVSFYNNEISEKSEIFDDQFSVERPDGSNFTLKIRSTKLEDSAMYFCASKPDRELEQYFGPGTRLTVT.

This clone turned up a few times. This sequence joins TRBV5-1 and TRBJ2-5; D not resolved. The CDR3 spans 12 residues. Germline CDR1 SGHRS, CDR2 YFSETQ. V was clipped by 2 bases and J by 5 bases, with 7 bases between them. The CDR3 coding sequence is TGCGCCAGCAGCTTAACGCGCGAGACCCAGTACTTC. It codes for CASSLTRETQYF.

The chain links TRBV7-9 to TRBJ2-5; D ambiguous. Germline CDR1 and CDR2: SEHNR and FQNEAQ (reference sequence). Trimming took 2 bases from V and 0 from J, leaving 13 bases between them. This CDR3 comprises 16 residues. CDR3 nucleotide sequence: TGTGCCAGCAGCTTATCAGGTCAGCTCTACCAAGAGACCCAGTACTTC. Its protein is CASSLSGQLYQETQYF.